The 4 T cell receptor beta chains presented below share a single source sample, sequenced in a study of blood T cell repertoires in COVID-19. Clones were read by immunoSEQ multiplex PCR, and TCRdb kept only the in-frame ones, dropping some. The sample includes approximately 220,000 clones, 83% of them seen just once. Material: peripheral blood. These receptors came from a woman aged 40-49 years with active or convalescent COVID-19.

The J gene is TRBJ2-7, the V gene TRBV10-2; D is perhaps TRBD1 (5 bases). Trimming shortened V by 3 bases and J by 3 bases, and 6 bases separated the two germline ends. Looked up from germline, CDR1 is WSHSY and CDR2 is SAAADI. The CDR3 sequence is 12 residues long. Written as DNA, the CDR3 is TGCGCCAGCAGTGAAACAGGCTACGAGCAGTACTTC. As protein: CASSETGYEQYF.

This clone was observed at least ten times. V and J are TRBV18 and TRBJ1-1; no reliable D call. Per germline, CDR1 KGHSH and CDR2 LQKENI. CDR3 length equals 14 residues. The ends were cut back, 2 bases at V and 1 base at J, with 8 bases in the middle. CDR3 residues: CASSPNNQNTEAFF. The CDR3 region has the DNA TGTGCCAGCTCACCAAACAATCAGAACACTGAAGCTTTCTTT.

This clone was observed a handful of times. Within the sample, other DNA sequences also encode this same CDR3. This sequence joins TRBV19 and TRBJ2-1; TRBD2 agrees at 8 bases. This CDR3 region has 15 residues. From germline, CDR1 is LNHDA and CDR2 SQIVND (reference sequence). Trimming took 6 bases from V and 2 from J; bases not matched to a gene: 6. The CDR3 loop reads CASSTSGRAYNEQFF. The CDR3 nucleotides read TGTGCCAGTAGCACCAGCGGGAGAGCCTACAATGAGCAGTTCTTC.

V is TRBV10-2 and J is TRBJ2-3, with 8 nucleotides matching TRBD2. V trimming: 0 bases; J trimming: 3 bases; junction bases outside the gene matches: 2. Germline assignment: CDR1 WSHSY and CDR2 SAAADI. The CDR3 covers 15 residues. This chain's CDR3 is CASSESASGTDTQYF. The CDR3 region has the DNA TGCGCCAGCAGTGAGTCCGCTAGCGGGACAGATACGCAGTATTTT.